Sequencing of this T cell receptor (beta chain) was carried out in a study of cytomegalovirus exposure and HLA in healthy donors. The protocol was immunoSEQ multiplex PCR, while the TCRdb copy is restricted to in-frame clones and leaves out a portion. Altogether fewer than 150,000 clones are present, 80% to 90% being singletons, with the ten largest covering approximately 7.5%. Trimming left V 0 bases short and J 8 bases short, with 9 bases between. Germline V CDR1 and CDR2: SGHRS, YFSETQ. This CDR3 has 14 residues. The study, taken as a whole, reports: The study labeled 150 to 200 TCR beta chains cytomegalovirus-associated.

Comments on this clone: Its specificity is not known.

The sequence was obtained from a woman aged 18-29 years in good health and CMV-seropositive. The V and J genes are TRBV5-1 and TRBJ1-6; D ambiguous. Sequencing was carried out using PBMCs. DNA of the CDR3: TGCGCCAGCAGCTTGGCCGGCGGAGATTCACCCCTCCACTTT. This gives the protein CASSLAGGDSPLHF.